This TCR beta chain was obtained from a study of blood T cell repertoires in COVID-19. Study-wide background: From the United States, Italy and Spain came samples of acute and convalescent COVID-19.

TCRdb's copy holds only in-frame clones and misses some; the assay was immunoSEQ multiplex PCR. This repertoire shows some 180,000 clones, approximately 85% found once; its top ten account for 6.2%. Recovery among Cohort 3 donors was established by two negative PCRs, clearance, or symptom resolution. CDR1 and CDR2 (germline): SGHDN, FVKESK. The CDR3 length is 13 residues. The germline V and J ends were trimmed by 0 bases and 9 bases, with 9 bases remaining between them. This sequence was found in a man between 35 and 55 years old who had recovered from COVID-19. The chain has TRBV14 and TRBJ2-1; D might be TRBD2 (5 bases). Material for sequencing was PBMCs or T cells enriched from blood (not recorded which). CDR3 residues: CASSQDRTGEQFF. The CDR3 DNA sequence: TGTGCCAGCAGCCAAGATAGGACTGGTGAGCAGTTCTTC.